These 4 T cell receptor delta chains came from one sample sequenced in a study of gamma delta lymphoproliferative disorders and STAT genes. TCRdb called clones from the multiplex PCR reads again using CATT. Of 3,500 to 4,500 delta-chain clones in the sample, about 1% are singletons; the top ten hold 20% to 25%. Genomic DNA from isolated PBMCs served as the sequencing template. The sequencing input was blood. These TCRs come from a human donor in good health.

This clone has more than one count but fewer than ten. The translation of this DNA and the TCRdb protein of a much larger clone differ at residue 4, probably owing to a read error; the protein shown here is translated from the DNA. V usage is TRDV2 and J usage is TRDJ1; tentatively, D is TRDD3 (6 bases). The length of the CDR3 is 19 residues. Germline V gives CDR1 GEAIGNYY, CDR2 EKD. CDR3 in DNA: TGTGCCTGTGGCACCGTAAAGACGGGAACTGGGTCGTCAAACGATAAACTCATCTTT. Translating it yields CACGTVKTGTGSSNDKLIF.

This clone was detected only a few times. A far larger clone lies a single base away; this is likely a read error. DNA for the CDR3: TGTGCCTGTGACAACGCCATTTCCCCTACGTTTAGATGGGGGGATACGACGTACACCGATAAACTCATCTTT. Protein sequence: CACDNAISPTFRWGDTTYTDKLIF. The V call is TRDV2, the J call TRDJ1; 10 bases line up with TRDD3. V gave up 2 bases and J gave up 0 bases; unmatched junction bases: 29. Germline CDR1 GEAIGNYY, CDR2 EKD. The CDR3 loop spans 24 amino acids.

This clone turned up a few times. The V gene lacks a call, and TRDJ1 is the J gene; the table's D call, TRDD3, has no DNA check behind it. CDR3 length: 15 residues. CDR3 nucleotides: TGTGCCTCCCTCTGGGGGGTACCGGCCACCGATAAACTCATCTTT. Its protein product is CASLWGVPATDKLIF.

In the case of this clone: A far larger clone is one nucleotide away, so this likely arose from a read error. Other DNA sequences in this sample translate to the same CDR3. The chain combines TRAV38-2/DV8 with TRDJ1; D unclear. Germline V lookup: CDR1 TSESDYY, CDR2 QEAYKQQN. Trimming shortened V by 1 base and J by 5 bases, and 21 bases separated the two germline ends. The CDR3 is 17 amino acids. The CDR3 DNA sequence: TGTGCTTATAGGAGCATATTACCCCTAACCCTTTCTGATAAACTCATCTTT. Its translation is CAYRSILPLTLSDKLIF.